This TCR beta chain was recorded in a study of T cell changes during pregnancy in multiple sclerosis. Trimming stripped 6 bases from V and 1 base from J, with 6 bases between. The germline V gene encodes CDR1 SGHVS and CDR2 FNYEAQ. CDR3 length: 12 amino acids. Libraries were prepared by immunoSEQ multiplex PCR; TCRdb keeps only in-frame clonotypes and omits some of them. Seen here are tens of thousands of clones, just under 90% observed once, and the top ten hold over 0.5%. The material sequenced was CD4+ T cells from peripheral blood mononuclear cells, taken in the first trimester of pregnancy. This clonotype was sampled from a female donor with multiple sclerosis, enrolled in a pregnancy study. The V gene is TRBV7-6, the J gene TRBJ2-5; D call uncertain. CDR3 DNA sequence: TGTGCCAGCAGTCCGAGCCAAGAGACCCAGTACTTC. Amino acids: CASSPSQETQYF.